This TCR beta chain originates from a study of T-cell reconstitution after alpha-beta-depleted transplantation in children. Study-level results: Surviving recipient T cells and intrathymic progenitors accounted for some patients' high TCRbeta diversity at day 60. T-cell numbers and diversity, one year after transplant, stemmed largely from T cells that were newly produced. Reportedly, alpha-beta T cells present about two months post-transplant originated from several hundred expanded clones of graft origin.

The CDR3 runs to 18 residues. CDR1 and CDR2 (germline): LNHNV, YYDKDF (reference sequence). Molecular barcoding with unique molecular identifiers was used for the TCRbeta library. Each CDR3 protein gets one entry after TCRdb re-called the PCR reads with MiXCR. The table shows about 510,000 distinct CDR3 sequences, with roughly 10% occurring only once. This clonotype has just a few counts. Its antigen is not known. A junction end diverges from the germline sequence, so it may reflect a read error. The origin of this receptor is a female patient aged 2-9 years who had a stem cell transplant for aplastic anemia, so the T cells may come from the graft donor. The rearrangement uses TRBV15 and TRBJ2-6; tentative D call: TRBD2 (5 bases). This specimen consisted of PBMCs, mostly from graft donor cells, obtained 180 days after TCRalphabeta/CD19-depleted stem cell transplant. CDR3 nucleotides: TGTGCCACCAGCACGACGACGGGAAAAGTTTCTGGGACCAACGTCCTGACTTTC. Translation gives CATSTTTGKVSGTNVLTF. The variable domain in full, with the rest retrieved from reference TRBV15 and TRBJ2-6, is DAMVIQNPRYQVTQFGKPVTLSCSQTLNHNVMYWYQQKSSQAPKLLFHYYDKDFNNEADTPDNFQSRRPNTSFCFLDIRSPGLGDTAMYLCATSTTTGKVSGTNVLTFGAGSRLTVL.